A selection of T cell receptor beta chains follows, all from one sample in a study of tumor-infiltrating lymphocytes in primary liver carcinoma. Using its own MiXCR run on the multiplex PCR reads, TCRdb lists one record per CDR3 protein. This sample has 100,000 to 120,000 distinct CDR3 sequences, with around 84% found just once. The specimen sequenced was liver tumor tissue from sampling region 3. Source of these receptors: a man in his forties with primary liver carcinoma and hepatitis B virus infection. CDR3s include the opening cysteine and the closing phenylalanine or tryptophan. A D gene is named only where the DNA matches it firmly. Size values are once, few and many counts, or a class for expanded clones, and some rows have none.

j_call: TRBJ2-5; d_call: TRBD2; v_call: TRBV5-4; clone_size: -; cdr3_nt: TGTGCCAGCAGTTTGGATCGAGCGGGAGCGGGACCCCAAGAGACCCAGTACTTC; cdr3_aa: CASSLDRAGAGPQETQYF
j_call: TRBJ2-7; d_call: -; v_call: TRBV11-1; clone_size: -; cdr3_nt: TGTACCAGCAGCTCATCCCGGGACTCTTCCTACGAGAAGTACTTC; cdr3_aa: CTSSSSRDSSYEKYF
j_call: TRBJ2-1; d_call: TRBD2; v_call: TRBV6-1; clone_size: -; cdr3_nt: TGTGCCAGCAGTACCTTGACTAGCGGGAGAAGTCATGTGCAGTTCTTC; cdr3_aa: CASSTLTSGRSHVQFF
j_call: TRBJ2-1; d_call: -; v_call: TRBV14; clone_size: -; cdr3_nt: TGTGCCAGCAGTGCCGTAGTGGCATGTGTAAACAATGAGCAGTTCTTC; cdr3_aa: CASSAVVACVNNEQFF
j_call: TRBJ2-1; d_call: -; v_call: TRBV29-1; clone_size: once; cdr3_nt: TGCAGCGCCCGGGATGGCGGCCGGGTAGGAGAGCCGTTCTTC; cdr3_aa: CSARDGGRVGEPFF
j_call: TRBJ2-1; d_call: -; v_call: TRBV18; clone_size: -; cdr3_nt: TGTGCCAGCTCACCACCGATCTACAATGAGCAGTTCTTC; cdr3_aa: CASSPPIYNEQFF
j_call: TRBJ2-3; d_call: TRBD2; v_call: TRBV9; clone_size: -; cdr3_nt: TGTGCCAGCAGCGCGGGGGAGGGGCGGACTAGCACAGATACGCGGTATTTT; cdr3_aa: CASSAGEGRTSTDTRYF
j_call: TRBJ2-6; d_call: -; v_call: TRBV28; clone_size: -; cdr3_nt: TGTGCCAGCAGTTTCGGGGCGACTGGGGCTAACGTCCTGACTTTC; cdr3_aa: CASSFGATGANVLTF
j_call: TRBJ2-5; d_call: -; v_call: TRBV28; clone_size: -; cdr3_nt: TGTGCTAGCATCCTTGGGGCCAGGAACCAAGAGACCCAGTACTTC; cdr3_aa: CASILGARNQETQYF
j_call: TRBJ2-2; d_call: -; v_call: TRBV6-1; clone_size: many; cdr3_nt: TGTGCCAGCAGTACCCCGAACACCGGGGAGCTGTTTTTT; cdr3_aa: CASSTPNTGELFF
j_call: TRBJ2-1; d_call: TRBD2; v_call: TRBV4-2; clone_size: -; cdr3_nt: TGTGCCAGCAGCCAAGATTTGGCGGGGGAGGTCGGATACAATGAGCAGTTCTTC; cdr3_aa: CASSQDLAGEVGYNEQFF
j_call: TRBJ1-2; d_call: -; v_call: TRBV10-3; clone_size: once; cdr3_nt: TGTGCTATCAGTGAGTCGACTCAAGGTTATGGCAACACCTTC; cdr3_aa: CAISESTQGYGNTF
j_call: TRBJ2-7; d_call: TRBD1; v_call: TRBV6-1; clone_size: -; cdr3_nt: TGTGCCAACACCCGGACAGGTTCCTATGATCAGTACTTC; cdr3_aa: CANTRTGSYDQYF
j_call: TRBJ1-1; d_call: -; v_call: TRBV29-1; clone_size: -; cdr3_nt: TGCAGCGTTGCCTCAGGGTGGGTGATGAACACTGAAGCTTTCTTT; cdr3_aa: CSVASGWVMNTEAFF
j_call: TRBJ1-5; d_call: -; v_call: TRBV6-6; clone_size: -; cdr3_nt: TGTGCCAGCAGTTTGGGCAGCGGCAATCAGCCCCAATATTTT; cdr3_aa: CASSLGSGNQPQYF
j_call: TRBJ1-2; d_call: -; v_call: TRBV29-1; clone_size: -; cdr3_nt: TGCAGCATCAAGTTTGGACATTCGATCTGTGGCTACACCTTC; cdr3_aa: CSIKFGHSICGYTF
j_call: TRBJ2-6; d_call: -; v_call: TRBV20-1; clone_size: once; cdr3_nt: TGCAGTGCCCCTATAGGGGGGCTTGGGGCAGGGGCCAACGTCCTGACTTTC; cdr3_aa: CSAPIGGLGAGANVLTF
j_call: TRBJ2-7; d_call: -; v_call: TRBV29-1; clone_size: -; cdr3_nt: TGCAGCGTTGTGTCACCCACCTACGAACAGCACTTC; cdr3_aa: CSVVSPTYEQHF
j_call: TRBJ1-2; d_call: -; v_call: TRBV11-2; clone_size: -; cdr3_nt: TGTGCCAGCAGATCTAACCCAGGGGAAGACTACATCTTC; cdr3_aa: CASRSNPGEDYIF
j_call: TRBJ1-2; d_call: TRBD1; v_call: TRBV4-1; clone_size: few; cdr3_nt: TGCGCCAGCACCCTCAAGCGGGAGCAGGGGGGAGATGGCTACACCTTC; cdr3_aa: CASTLKREQGGDGYTF
j_call: TRBJ2-1; d_call: TRBD2; v_call: TRBV18; clone_size: -; cdr3_nt: TGTGCCAGCTCACCTACTAGCGGGATTAAGAATGAGCAGTTCTTC; cdr3_aa: CASSPTSGIKNEQFF
j_call: TRBJ1-4; d_call: -; v_call: TRBV5-1; clone_size: -; cdr3_nt: TGCGCCAGCAGTTTGGATGGCCGACCGAAAGAAAAGCTGTTTTTT; cdr3_aa: CASSLDGRPKEKLFF
j_call: TRBJ2-7; d_call: -; v_call: TRBV21-1; clone_size: -; cdr3_nt: TGTGCCAGGAGCCGAACTCCCTCGGGGACAGTGGCGCGCGAACAGTACTTC; cdr3_aa: CARSRTPSGTVAREQYF
j_call: TRBJ1-4; d_call: -; v_call: TRBV12-3/TRBV12-4; clone_size: -; cdr3_nt: TGTGTCAGCAGAAGGGGTGTAACTAATGAAAAACTGTTTTTT; cdr3_aa: CVSRRGVTNEKLFF
j_call: TRBJ2-1; d_call: TRBD2; v_call: TRBV5-8; clone_size: -; cdr3_nt: TGTGTCAGTATCTCGGGACTAGCGGGATTATACAATGAGCAGTTCTTC; cdr3_aa: CVSISGLAGLYNEQFF
j_call: TRBJ2-7; d_call: -; v_call: TRBV6-6; clone_size: -; cdr3_nt: TGTGCCAGCAATTACTCTATCCCCGGGGTCGGGGACCCTATGTACTTC; cdr3_aa: CASNYSIPGVGDPMYF
j_call: TRBJ2-1; d_call: -; v_call: TRBV4-3; clone_size: -; cdr3_nt: TGCGCCAGCAGCCAATTCCCCCTCCCGACGGACAATGAGCGGTTCTTC; cdr3_aa: CASSQFPLPTDNERFF
j_call: TRBJ1-3; d_call: -; v_call: TRBV2; clone_size: -; cdr3_nt: TGTGCCAGTAGTTTGCCGGGGGGAAATGGAAACACCATATATTTT; cdr3_aa: CASSLPGGNGNTIYF
j_call: TRBJ1-4; d_call: -; v_call: TRBV29-1; clone_size: -; cdr3_nt: TGTAGCGTTGGGCAGAGGGGGGAAAAACTGTTTTTT; cdr3_aa: CSVGQRGEKLFF
j_call: TRBJ1-3; d_call: TRBD1; v_call: TRBV29-1; clone_size: -; cdr3_nt: TGCAGCATTGAGACAGGGATGTCTGGTAACACCATATATTTT; cdr3_aa: CSIETGMSGNTIYF
j_call: TRBJ2-3; d_call: -; v_call: TRBV7-3; clone_size: once; cdr3_nt: TGTGCCAGCTGCTTAGGACTTAACACAGATACGCAGTATTTT; cdr3_aa: CASCLGLNTDTQYF
j_call: TRBJ2-7; d_call: TRBD2; v_call: TRBV11-2; clone_size: -; cdr3_nt: TGTGCCAGCAGTTTGAGGGAGGGGAGGACTAGCAGGCTCAGCTCCTATGAACAGTACTTC; cdr3_aa: CASSLREGRTSRLSSYEQYF
j_call: TRBJ1-1; d_call: -; v_call: TRBV12-3/TRBV12-4; clone_size: -; cdr3_nt: TGTGCCAGCAGTATCGGGACCGGGGGAACTGAAACTTTCTTT; cdr3_aa: CASSIGTGGTETFF
j_call: TRBJ1-5; d_call: -; v_call: TRBV20-1; clone_size: -; cdr3_nt: TGCAATGCTACCAATCCGGAGCACATTAATCAGCCCCAGCATTTT; cdr3_aa: CNATNPEHINQPQHF
j_call: TRBJ1-1; d_call: -; v_call: TRBV6-1; clone_size: -; cdr3_nt: TGTGTCAGCAGTGAAGCGGTCTACGCGAACACTGTAACTTTCTTT; cdr3_aa: CVSSEAVYANTVTFF
j_call: TRBJ2-6; d_call: -; v_call: TRBV10-3; clone_size: -; cdr3_nt: TGTGCCTTCAGTGGTTCGAGGGGGGCAGACTTTGGGACCAACGTCCTGACTTTC; cdr3_aa: CAFSGSRGADFGTNVLTF
j_call: TRBJ2-7; d_call: TRBD2; v_call: TRBV14; clone_size: few; cdr3_nt: TGTGCCAGCAGCCATACGTCTGGACTAGCGGAAGCCTCCTACGGGCAGTACTTC; cdr3_aa: CASSHTSGLAEASYGQYF
j_call: TRBJ2-1; d_call: TRBD1; v_call: TRBV6-5; clone_size: -; cdr3_nt: TGTGTCAGCTGTTATGAGGGGGCAGCCTACAATGAGCAGTTCTTC; cdr3_aa: CVSCYEGAAYNEQFF
j_call: TRBJ2-3; d_call: -; v_call: TRBV10-2; clone_size: -; cdr3_nt: TGCGCCAGCAAATCTAGCACAGATACAGAGTATTTT; cdr3_aa: CASKSSTDTEYF